The rows below give T cell receptor beta chains drawn from one sample of a study of CD8+ T cells in alopecia areata. Sequencing was performed with immunoSEQ multiplex PCR; in TCRdb, only in-frame clones are kept and a portion is missing. This sample has roughly 140,000 clones, with 45% to 60% found just once. The material sequenced was CD8+ T cells sorted from blood, taken at week 0. These receptors came from a human donor with alopecia areata. Each CDR3 is given with its conserved first and last residue.

v_call: TRBV4-3
j_call: TRBJ1-1
cdr3_aa: CASSQRRGAGTEAFF

v_call: TRBV18
j_call: TRBJ2-7
cdr3_aa: CASSAGTGAYEQYF

v_call: TRBV2
j_call: TRBJ2-1
cdr3_aa: CASSNGQGSDEQFF

v_call: TRBV5-1
j_call: TRBJ2-7
cdr3_aa: CASSSASNYEQYF

v_call: TRBV7-9
j_call: TRBJ1-4
cdr3_aa: CASSLQVPGEKLFF

v_call: TRBV5-1
j_call: TRBJ2-3
cdr3_aa: CASSLASGLDTQYF

v_call: TRBV5-1
j_call: TRBJ2-5
cdr3_aa: CASSSMRGQETQYF

v_call: TRBV27
j_call: TRBJ1-2
cdr3_aa: CASSLSARQGTGYTF

v_call: TRBV15
j_call: TRBJ1-4
cdr3_aa: CATSPTGVDNEKLFF

v_call: TRBV2
j_call: TRBJ2-7
cdr3_aa: CASNTGTSVGSREQYF

v_call: TRBV6-4
j_call: TRBJ2-1
cdr3_aa: CASSLQGTFNEQFF

v_call: TRBV30
j_call: TRBJ2-2
cdr3_aa: CAWSVRLAGELFF

v_call: TRBV27
j_call: TRBJ1-1
cdr3_aa: CASSLSVLETAFF

v_call: TRBV29-1
j_call: TRBJ2-5
cdr3_aa: CSVEELNGETQYF

v_call: TRBV30
j_call: TRBJ2-2
cdr3_aa: CACPLRTGAPIMNTGELFF

v_call: TRBV6-6
j_call: TRBJ2-6
cdr3_aa: CASFTDAGPNVLTF

v_call: TRBV27
j_call: TRBJ1-1
cdr3_aa: CASSGEGAEAFF

v_call: TRBV5-5
j_call: TRBJ1-2
cdr3_aa: CASSSDYGYTF

v_call: TRBV9
j_call: TRBJ1-2
cdr3_aa: CASSPGTGRGYTF

v_call: TRBV11-2
j_call: TRBJ2-5
cdr3_aa: CASSPHDRVLETQYF

v_call: TRBV19
j_call: TRBJ1-2
cdr3_aa: CASSMRRQDYGYTF

v_call: TRBV15
j_call: TRBJ1-2
cdr3_aa: CATSRYIGEADGYTF

v_call: TRBV30
j_call: TRBJ1-3
cdr3_aa: CAWNHLWTEGSGNTIYF

v_call: TRBV6-6
j_call: TRBJ1-2
cdr3_aa: CASSWDRGEDGYTF

v_call: TRBV5-6
j_call: TRBJ1-1
cdr3_aa: CASSLQGPAFF

v_call: TRBV7-8
j_call: TRBJ2-3
cdr3_aa: CASSLRAGAITDTQYF

v_call: TRBV29-1
j_call: TRBJ2-7
cdr3_aa: CSVEGLSTYEQYF

v_call: TRBV19
j_call: TRBJ1-1
cdr3_aa: CASNAGGPEAFF

v_call: TRBV12-5
j_call: TRBJ2-2
cdr3_aa: CASGLVPTGGLAALGGTGELFF

v_call: TRBV6-1
j_call: TRBJ2-2
cdr3_aa: CASSERSSGENTGELFF

v_call: TRBV9
j_call: TRBJ2-7
cdr3_aa: CASSPTPGDYEQYF

v_call: TRBV29-1
j_call: TRBJ2-7
cdr3_aa: CSALPGAGTYEQYF

v_call: TRBV27
j_call: TRBJ1-1
cdr3_aa: CASSFYRGDTEAFF

v_call: TRBV5-1
j_call: TRBJ2-1
cdr3_aa: CASSQTSGGAHEQFF

v_call: TRBV7-2
j_call: TRBJ2-2
cdr3_aa: CASSLWEGELFF

v_call: TRBV7-6
j_call: TRBJ2-7
cdr3_aa: CASSQGGLFEQYF

v_call: TRBV27
j_call: TRBJ1-2
cdr3_aa: CASSLTRGGDYGYTF

v_call: TRBV13
j_call: TRBJ2-4
cdr3_aa: CASSVAVDGAKNIQYF

v_call: TRBV2
j_call: TRBJ2-1
cdr3_aa: CASSEGGAANEQFF

v_call: TRBV9
j_call: TRBJ1-1
cdr3_aa: CASSVEGQVNTEAFF

v_call: TRBV9
j_call: TRBJ2-3
cdr3_aa: CASRGQGWDTQYF

v_call: TRBV4-3
j_call: TRBJ1-2
cdr3_aa: CASSPGQGNYGYTF

v_call: TRBV11-2
j_call: TRBJ2-6
cdr3_aa: CASSPPSSGANVLTF